These 13 T cell receptor beta chains were all obtained from the same sample, sequenced in a study of T-cell reconstitution after alpha-beta-depleted transplantation in children. Unique molecular identifiers were incorporated into the prepared TCRbeta library. TCRdb re-derived calls from the PCR reads in MiXCR, one entry per CDR3 protein. This sample has 300,000 to 400,000 distinct CDR3 sequences; roughly 21% occur once, and the top ten carry approximately 11%. The specimen was PBMCs, mostly from graft donor cells, collected 180 days after TCRalphabeta/CD19-depleted stem cell transplant. These receptor sequences come from a male patient under 18 who had a stem cell transplant for acute lymphoblastic leukemia, so the T cells may come from the graft donor.

The genes are TRBV27 and TRBJ2-5; D might be TRBD2 (5 bases). Germline CDR1 MNHEY, CDR2 SMNVEV (reference sequence). The CDR3 sequence is 16 residues long. V was trimmed by 3 bases and J by 0 bases, leaving 14 bases between them. The CDR3 sequence: CASSFGSQVHQETQYF. CDR3 bases: TGTGCCAGCAGTTTTGGGAGTCAGGTCCACCAAGAGACCCAGTACTTC.

This clonotype was seen only a few times. V usage is TRBV20-1 and J usage is TRBJ2-1; 11 bases are a match to TRBD2. Germline values: CDR1 DFQATT, CDR2 SNEGSKA (reference sequence). This CDR3 region has 20 residues. V shed 1 base and J 5 bases; nucleotides not matched to a gene: 19. DNA for the CDR3: TGCAGTGCTAGAGTTACTCGTAGCGGGAGGGCCAAGATAAAGAACAATGAGCAGTTCTTC. Protein: CSARVTRSGRAKIKNNEQFF.

This clonotype was recorded at least ten times. The chain joins TRBV5-1 to TRBJ2-3; TRBD2 might be the D (5 bases). Germline assignment: CDR1 SGHRS and CDR2 YFSETQ. The germline V and J ends were trimmed by 3 bases and 3 bases, with 11 bases remaining between them. The CDR3 is made up of 14 amino acids. CDR3 DNA: TGCGCCAGCAGCTACGGGTCGGGGACAGATACGCAGTATTTT. Translated, it gives CASSYGSGTDTQYF. Full variable domain (remainder filled in from reference TRBV5-1 and TRBJ2-3): KAGVTQTPRYLIKTRGQQVTLSCSPISGHRSVSWYQQTPGQGLQFLFEYFSETQRNKGNFPGRFSGRQFSNSRSEMNVSTLELGDSALYLCASSYGSGTDTQYFGPGTRLTVL.

The gene calls are TRBV13 and TRBJ1-5, with D unclear. The CDR3 runs to 15 residues. CDR1 and CDR2 (germline): PRHDT, FYEKMQ (reference sequence). The V end was cut by 0 bases, the J end by 3 bases, with 9 bases between. CDR3 in amino acids: CASSLGGFNNQPQHF. The CDR3 DNA reads as TGTGCCAGCAGCTTAGGGGGTTTTAACAATCAGCCCCAGCATTTT. The complete variable domain, with remaining parts taken from reference TRBV13 and TRBJ1-5, reads AAGVIQSPRHLIKEKRETATLKCYPIPRHDTVYWYQQGPGQDPQFLISFYEKMQSDKGSIPDRFSAQQFSDYHSELNMSSLELGDSALYFCASSLGGFNNQPQHFGDGTRLSIL.

There are a few counts of this clonotype. The J gene is TRBJ2-1, the V gene TRBV7-9; 7 bases agree with TRBD2. Trimming took 3 bases from V and 8 from J; bases not matched to a gene: 7. The CDR3 spans 14 residues. Looked up from germline, CDR1 is SEHNR and CDR2 is FQNEAQ (reference sequence). The CDR3 reads CASSLAGGSYEQFF. Here the CDR3 DNA reads TGTGCCAGCAGCTTGGCTGGCGGGAGCTATGAGCAGTTCTTC.

This rearrangement joins TRBV27 to TRBJ1-4; D is undetermined. Germline values: CDR1 MNHEY, CDR2 SMNVEV (reference sequence). The length of the CDR3 is 13 residues. V lost 8 bases and J 2 bases, leaving 9 bases between the germline ends. The CDR3 DNA sequence: TGTGCCAGCGGCGGCCGGACTAATGAAAAACTGTTTTTT. Its translation is CASGGRTNEKLFF.

This clonotype was seen ten or more times. The chain couples TRBV10-1 to TRBJ1-2; possible D gene TRBD1, 6 bases. The germline V and J ends were trimmed by 4 bases and 8 bases, with 14 bases remaining between them. This CDR3 has 13 amino acids. CDR1 and CDR2 (germline): WNHNN, SYGVQD (reference sequence). In DNA form, the CDR3 reads TGCGCCAGCAGTGCCTACAGGGATCGGGGCTACACCTTC. As protein: CASSAYRDRGYTF.

CDR3 protein: CSAGTTAVAKNIQYF. The CDR3 DNA sequence: TGCAGTGCTGGGACGACAGCGGTAGCCAAAAACATTCAGTACTTC. The chain joins TRBV20-1 to TRBJ2-4; D is tentatively TRBD1 or TRBD2 (5 bases each). Deletions cut 5 bases from V and 0 bases from J, with 14 bases between. The germline V gene has CDR1 DFQATT and CDR2 SNEGSKA (reference sequence). This CDR3 is 15 amino acids long.

This clonotype was counted only a few times. The rearrangement joins TRBV24-1 to TRBJ1-4; D unresolved. CDR3 size: 13 residues. The germline V gene has CDR1 KGHDR and CDR2 SFDVKD. Deletions cut 9 bases from V and 2 bases from J, with 9 bases between. The CDR3 protein is CATVGRTNEKLFF. CDR3 in DNA: TGTGCCACCGTGGGAAGGACTAATGAAAAACTGTTTTTT.

The chain couples TRBV7-3 to TRBJ2-1; 7 nucleotides match TRBD2. From germline, CDR1 is SGHTA and CDR2 FQGTGA. V lost 5 bases, J lost 6 bases, and 16 bases stayed unmatched. The CDR3 length is 17 residues. The CDR3 sequence: CASSPITSSGGFNEQFF. The DNA of the CDR3 is TGTGCCAGCAGCCCGATAACTTCTAGCGGAGGGTTCAATGAGCAGTTCTTC.

The table lists this clonotype with a few counts. The chain uses TRBV20-1 and TRBJ1-1; the D gene is possibly TRBD1 (6 bases). Trimming cost V 0 bases and J 0 bases, with 8 bases left between them. CDR1 is DFQATT, CDR2 SNEGSKA, per germline (reference sequence). The CDR3 sequence is 14 residues long. The CDR3 is CSAREDSLNTEAFF. CDR3 nucleotides: TGCAGTGCTAGAGAGGACAGTTTGAACACTGAAGCTTTCTTT.

This clonotype showed up just a few times. The chain employs TRBV5-1 and TRBJ2-2; TRBD2 aligns across 10 bases. Germline CDR1 and CDR2: SGHRS and YFSETQ. The CDR3 sequence is 16 residues long. V lost 3 bases and J lost 4; bases outside the gene matches: 6. The CDR3 reads CASSSREREGTGELFF. CDR3 DNA: TGCGCCAGCAGCTCCCGGGAGCGGGAGGGCACCGGGGAGCTGTTTTTT.

This clonotype was seen more than once but under ten times. The V gene is TRBV27, the J gene TRBJ1-2; the match to TRBD1 covers 7 bases. Germline V CDR1 and CDR2: MNHEY, SMNVEV (reference sequence). The CDR3 has 14 amino acids. V dropped 3 bases and J dropped 4; count of bases not matched to a gene: 5. The CDR3 nucleotides read TGTGCCAGCAGTTTGGGGTCAGGGGGCTATGGCTACACCTTC. Translation gives CASSLGSGGYGYTF.